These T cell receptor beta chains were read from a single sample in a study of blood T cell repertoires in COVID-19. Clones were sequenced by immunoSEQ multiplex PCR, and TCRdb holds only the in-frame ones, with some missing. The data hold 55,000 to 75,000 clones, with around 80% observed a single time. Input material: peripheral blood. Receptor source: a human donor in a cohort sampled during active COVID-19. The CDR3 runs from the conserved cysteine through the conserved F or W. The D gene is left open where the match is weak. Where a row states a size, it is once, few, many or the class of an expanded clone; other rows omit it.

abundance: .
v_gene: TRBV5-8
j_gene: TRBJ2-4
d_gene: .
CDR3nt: TGTGCCAGCAGCTTAGGAGGAAACATTCAGTACTTC
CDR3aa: CASSLGGNIQYF

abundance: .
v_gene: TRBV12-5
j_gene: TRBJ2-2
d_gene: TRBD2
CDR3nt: TGTGCTAGTGCTAGCGGCCTCACCGGGGAGCTGTTTTTT
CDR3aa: CASASGLTGELFF

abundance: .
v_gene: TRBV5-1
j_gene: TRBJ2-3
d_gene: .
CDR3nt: TGCGCCAGCAGCCCCGGGACTTTGAGCACAGATACGCAGTATTTT
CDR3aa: CASSPGTLSTDTQYF

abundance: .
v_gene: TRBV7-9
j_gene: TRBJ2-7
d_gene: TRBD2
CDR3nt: TGTGCCAGCAGCTCGTCTAGCGGGAGGGCCGGTTACGAGCAGTACTTC
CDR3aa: CASSSSSGRAGYEQYF

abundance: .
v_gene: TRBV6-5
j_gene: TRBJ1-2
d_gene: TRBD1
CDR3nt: TGTGCCAGTACCCCACAGGGGGCAGGCTATGGCTACACCTTC
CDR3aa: CASTPQGAGYGYTF

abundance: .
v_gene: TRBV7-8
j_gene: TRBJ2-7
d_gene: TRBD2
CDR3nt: TGTGCCAGCAGTCACAGCGGGGGCGGGCCCTACGAGCAGTACTTC
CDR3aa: CASSHSGGGPYEQYF

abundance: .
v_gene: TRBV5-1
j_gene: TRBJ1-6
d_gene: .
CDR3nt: TGCGCCAGCAGGGACACAGGACCTAATTCACCCCTCCACTTT
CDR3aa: CASRDTGPNSPLHF

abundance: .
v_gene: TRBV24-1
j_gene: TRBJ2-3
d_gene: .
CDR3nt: TGTGCCACCAGATCAGGGGGGTCAGATACGCAGTATTTT
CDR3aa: CATRSGGSDTQYF

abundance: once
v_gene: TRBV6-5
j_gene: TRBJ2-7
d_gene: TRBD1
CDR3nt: TGTGCCAGCACCTACCGTCGACAGGGGAGCGACGAGCAGTACTTC
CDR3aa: CASTYRRQGSDEQYF

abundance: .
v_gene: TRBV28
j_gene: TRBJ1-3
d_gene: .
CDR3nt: TGTGCCAGCCTAGGTCGAAACACCATATATTTT
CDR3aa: CASLGRNTIYF

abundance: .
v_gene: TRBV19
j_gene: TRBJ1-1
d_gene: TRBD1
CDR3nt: TGTGCCAGTAGTGAACTGACAGGGGGCACTGAAGCTTTCTTT
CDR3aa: CASSELTGGTEAFF

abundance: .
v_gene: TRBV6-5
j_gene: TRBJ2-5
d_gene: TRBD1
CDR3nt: TGTGCCAGCAGGAAGGACAGGGGGCTTATGGAGACCCAGTACTTC
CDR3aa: CASRKDRGLMETQYF

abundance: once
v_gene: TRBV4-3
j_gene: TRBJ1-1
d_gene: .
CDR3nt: TGCGCCAGCAGCCAAGAGGCGGGGAACACTGAAGCTTTCTTT
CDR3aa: CASSQEAGNTEAFF

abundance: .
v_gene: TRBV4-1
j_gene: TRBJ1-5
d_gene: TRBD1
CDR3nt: TGCGCCAGCAGCCTCGGGACAGGGAATTCCCGGAGCAATCAGCCCCAGCATTTT
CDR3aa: CASSLGTGNSRSNQPQHF

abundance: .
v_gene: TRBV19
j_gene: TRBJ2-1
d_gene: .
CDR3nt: TGTGCCAGTAGTCCCACGGGGGTGGCCACCTACAATGAGCAGTTCTTC
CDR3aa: CASSPTGVATYNEQFF

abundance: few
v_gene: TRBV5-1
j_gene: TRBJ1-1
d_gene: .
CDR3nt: TGCGCCAGCAGCTTTACAGGGAACACTGAAGCTTTCTTT
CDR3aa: CASSFTGNTEAFF

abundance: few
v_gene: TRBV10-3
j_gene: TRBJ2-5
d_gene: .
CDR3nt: TGTGCCATCAGTGAGGCGGGGCCCGCGGAGACCCAGTACTTC
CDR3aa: CAISEAGPAETQYF

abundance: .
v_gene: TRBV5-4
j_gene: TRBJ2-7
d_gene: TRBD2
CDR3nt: TGTGCCAGCAGCTTGGTGGGTAGCGGGAACTACGAGCAGTACTTC
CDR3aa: CASSLVGSGNYEQYF

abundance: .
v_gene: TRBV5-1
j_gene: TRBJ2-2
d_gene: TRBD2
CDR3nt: TGCGCCAGCACCCTTGGTAGCGGGAGGCCCGGGGAGCTGTTTTTT
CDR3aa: CASTLGSGRPGELFF

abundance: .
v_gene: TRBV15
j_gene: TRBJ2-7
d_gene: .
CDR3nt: TGTGCCACCAGCAGAGTACGGAGCTCCTACGAGCAGTACTTC
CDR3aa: CATSRVRSSYEQYF

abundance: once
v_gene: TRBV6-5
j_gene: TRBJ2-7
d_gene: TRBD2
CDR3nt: TGTGCCAGCAGTAGAACCGGGACTAGGTCCGAGCAGTACTTC
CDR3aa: CASSRTGTRSEQYF

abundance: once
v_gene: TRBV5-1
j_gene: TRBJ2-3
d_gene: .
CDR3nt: TGCGCCAGCAGCCCTTCTGCGGACTACCCTACGCAGTATTTT
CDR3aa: CASSPSADYPTQYF

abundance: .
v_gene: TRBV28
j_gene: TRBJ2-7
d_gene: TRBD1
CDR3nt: TGTGCCAGCAGTTCCCCCCGCGACAGGGGGCTTTACGAGCAGTACTTC
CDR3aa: CASSSPRDRGLYEQYF

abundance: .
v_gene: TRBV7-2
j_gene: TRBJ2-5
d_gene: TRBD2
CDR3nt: TGTGCCAGCAGCTCGTGGACTAGCGGGAGCTCTGGGGAGACCCAGTACTTC
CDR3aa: CASSSWTSGSSGETQYF

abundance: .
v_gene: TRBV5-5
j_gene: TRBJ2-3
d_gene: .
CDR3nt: TGTGCCAGCAGCCCAGGGCCCGGTATTTCGTCAGATACGCAGTATTTT
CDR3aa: CASSPGPGISSDTQYF

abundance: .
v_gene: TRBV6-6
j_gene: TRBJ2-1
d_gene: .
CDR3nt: TGTGCCAGCACCGCCGGTAGCCACAATGAGCAGTTCTTC
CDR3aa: CASTAGSHNEQFF

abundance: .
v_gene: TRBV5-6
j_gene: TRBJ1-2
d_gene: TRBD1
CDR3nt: TGTGCCAGCATCAGACAGGGCATCTTAGGTGGCTACACCTTC
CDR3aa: CASIRQGILGGYTF

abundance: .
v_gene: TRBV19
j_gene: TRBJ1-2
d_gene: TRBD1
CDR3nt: TGTGCCAGTGGTGACAGGGGGATATATGGCTACACCTTC
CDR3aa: CASGDRGIYGYTF

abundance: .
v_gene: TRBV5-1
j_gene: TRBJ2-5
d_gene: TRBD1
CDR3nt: TGCGCCAGCAGCCCCGACAGGGGCCAAGAGACCCAGTACTTC
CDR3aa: CASSPDRGQETQYF

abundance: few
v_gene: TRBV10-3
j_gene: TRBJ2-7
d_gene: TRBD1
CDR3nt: TGTGCCATCAGCAAGGGACAGGGGGCGTACGAGCAGTACTTC
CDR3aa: CAISKGQGAYEQYF

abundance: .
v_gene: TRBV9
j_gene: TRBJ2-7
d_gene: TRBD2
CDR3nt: TGTGCCAGCAGCGTAGGAATTGGGACTAGCGTCTCCTACGAGCAGTACTTC
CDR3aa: CASSVGIGTSVSYEQYF

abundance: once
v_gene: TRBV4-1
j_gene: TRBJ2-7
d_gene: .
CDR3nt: TGCGCCAGCAGCCAAGGGGTAGGGGCGAGGGAGCAGTACTTC
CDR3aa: CASSQGVGAREQYF

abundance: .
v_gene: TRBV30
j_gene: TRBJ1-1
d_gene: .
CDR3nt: TGTGCCTCAGACCGGGGGAGTGAAGCTTTCTTT
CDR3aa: CASDRGSEAFF

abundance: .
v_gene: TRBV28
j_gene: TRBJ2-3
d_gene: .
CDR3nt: TGTGCCAGCAGCTCAGGGACTCTCTACACAGATACGCAGTATTTT
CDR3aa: CASSSGTLYTDTQYF

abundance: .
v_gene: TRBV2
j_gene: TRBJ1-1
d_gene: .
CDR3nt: TGTGCCAGCAACGGGGTCGGCGACACTGAAGCTTTCTTT
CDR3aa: CASNGVGDTEAFF

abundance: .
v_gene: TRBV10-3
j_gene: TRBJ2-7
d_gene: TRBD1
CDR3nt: TGTGCCATCAACGAAGGGACAGGGGACGAGCAGTACTTC
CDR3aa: CAINEGTGDEQYF

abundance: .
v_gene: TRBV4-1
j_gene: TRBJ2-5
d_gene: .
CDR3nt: TGCGCCAGCAGCCAAGATCGGGACCAAGAGACCCAGTACTTC
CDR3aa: CASSQDRDQETQYF

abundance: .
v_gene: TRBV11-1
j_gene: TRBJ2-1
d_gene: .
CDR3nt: TGTGCCAGCAGCTCCATAGCGGACTCCTACAATGAGCAGTTCTTC
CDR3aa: CASSSIADSYNEQFF

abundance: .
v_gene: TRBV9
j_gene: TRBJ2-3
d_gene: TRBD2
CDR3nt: TGTGCCAGCAGCGCTACTAGCGGGACGAGCACAGATACGCAGTATTTT
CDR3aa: CASSATSGTSTDTQYF

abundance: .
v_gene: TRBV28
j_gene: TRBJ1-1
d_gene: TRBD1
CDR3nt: TGTGCCAGCACGTCGTGGGCGGGACAGGGGATGACTGAAGCTTTCTTT
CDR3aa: CASTSWAGQGMTEAFF

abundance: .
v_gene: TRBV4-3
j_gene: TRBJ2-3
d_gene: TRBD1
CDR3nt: TGCGCCAGCAGCCCCTACGGACAGGGTGTAGGAGATACGCAGTATTTT
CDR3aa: CASSPYGQGVGDTQYF